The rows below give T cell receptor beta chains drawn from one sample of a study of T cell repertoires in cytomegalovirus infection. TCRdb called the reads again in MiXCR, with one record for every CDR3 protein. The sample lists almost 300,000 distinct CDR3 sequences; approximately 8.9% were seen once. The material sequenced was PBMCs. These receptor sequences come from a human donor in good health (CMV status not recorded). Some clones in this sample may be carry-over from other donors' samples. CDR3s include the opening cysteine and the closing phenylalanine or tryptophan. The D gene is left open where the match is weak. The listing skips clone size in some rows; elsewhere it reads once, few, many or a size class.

CDR3: CASSLKVPGRHNEQFF
DNA: TGTGCCAGCAGCCTAAAGGTCCCGGGACGGCACAATGAGCAGTTCTTC
size: many
V: TRBV7-9
D: NA
J: TRBJ2-1

CDR3: CSVGQGATGANVLTF
DNA: TGCAGCGTTGGACAGGGGGCGACTGGGGCCAACGTCCTGACTTTC
size: many
V: TRBV29-1
D: TRBD1
J: TRBJ2-6

CDR3: CASSPEAGGHLYGYTF
DNA: TGCGCCAGCAGCCCTGAGGCAGGGGGTCATTTATATGGCTACACCTTC
size: few
V: TRBV4-3
D: TRBD1
J: TRBJ1-2

CDR3: CASSLGSSGSTDTQYF
DNA: TGTGCCAGCAGCTTGGGGTCTAGCGGATCCACAGATACGCAGTATTTT
size: many
V: TRBV5-5
D: TRBD2
J: TRBJ2-3

CDR3: CSARDARAPYEQYF
DNA: TGCAGTGCTAGAGATGCGAGGGCCCCCTACGAGCAGTACTTC
size: NA
V: TRBV20-1
D: NA
J: TRBJ2-7

CDR3: CASSQERGGQETQYF
DNA: TGTGCCAGCAGCCAAGAGCGGGGGGGCCAAGAGACCCAGTACTTC
size: many
V: TRBV4-2
D: TRBD2
J: TRBJ2-5

CDR3: CASTTRTGGTGELFF
DNA: TGTGCCAGTACAACTAGGACAGGTGGAACCGGGGAGCTGTTTTTT
size: many
V: TRBV19
D: TRBD1
J: TRBJ2-2

CDR3: CATLGLERGGYQETQYF
DNA: TGTGCCACATTGGGGCTAGAGCGGGGGGGGTACCAAGAGACCCAGTACTTC
size: NA
V: TRBV28
D: TRBD2
J: TRBJ2-5

CDR3: CSVEGGVPYNEQFF
DNA: TGCAGCGTTGAAGGAGGAGTACCCTACAATGAGCAGTTCTTC
size: NA
V: TRBV29-1
D: NA
J: TRBJ2-1

CDR3: CASSIGGVGQPQHF
DNA: TGTGCCAGTAGTATAGGGGGGGTTGGACAGCCCCAGCATTTT
size: NA
V: TRBV19
D: NA
J: TRBJ1-5

CDR3: CASSRQGQPGANVLTF
DNA: TGTGCCAGCTCCCGACAGGGACAACCTGGGGCCAACGTCCTGACTTTC
size: many
V: TRBV2
D: TRBD1
J: TRBJ2-6

CDR3: CASALGITEAFF
DNA: TGTGCCAGCGCCTTGGGGATTACTGAAGCTTTCTTT
size: NA
V: TRBV13
D: NA
J: TRBJ1-1

CDR3: CGALTTRTVQFF
DNA: TGCGGTGCTCTCACGACCCGGACTGTGCAGTTCTTC
size: once
V: TRBV20-1
D: NA
J: TRBJ2-1

CDR3: CSARAGTGGADTQYF
DNA: TGCAGTGCTAGGGCCGGGACAGGGGGCGCTGATACGCAGTATTTT
size: NA
V: TRBV20-1
D: TRBD1
J: TRBJ2-3

CDR3: CSVEEWGANTGELFF
DNA: TGCAGCGTTGAAGAGTGGGGGGCCAACACCGGGGAGCTGTTTTTT
size: many
V: TRBV29-1
D: NA
J: TRBJ2-2

CDR3: CASSPLTTEAFF
DNA: TGTGCCAGCTCACCCCTTACGACTGAAGCTTTCTTT
size: once
V: TRBV18
D: NA
J: TRBJ1-1

CDR3: CASGVDTSSYNEQFF
DNA: TGTGCCAGCGGCGTAGACACGAGCTCCTACAATGAGCAGTTCTTC
size: once
V: TRBV9
D: NA
J: TRBJ2-1

CDR3: CSARDRRGAETQYF
DNA: TGCAGTGCTAGAGATCGCCGGGGGGCCGAGACCCAGTACTTC
size: few
V: TRBV20-1
D: NA
J: TRBJ2-5

CDR3: CASSQDWGLMVVNNEQFF
DNA: TGCGCCAGCAGCCAAGATTGGGGATTAATGGTCGTTAACAATGAGCAGTTCTTC
size: many
V: TRBV4-3
D: NA
J: TRBJ2-1

CDR3: CASSLDVEYTDTQYF
DNA: TGTGCCAGCAGCTTAGACGTGGAGTACACAGATACGCAGTATTTT
size: many
V: TRBV7-9
D: NA
J: TRBJ2-3

CDR3: CASSLVLSLGELFF
DNA: TGTGCCAGCAGCTTAGTACTCTCCCTTGGGGAGCTGTTTTTT
size: many
V: TRBV7-2
D: NA
J: TRBJ2-2

CDR3: CASSFNPETGNTEAFF
DNA: TGTGCCAGCAGTTTCAATCCCGAGACAGGGAACACTGAAGCTTTCTTT
size: many
V: TRBV12-3/TRBV12-4
D: NA
J: TRBJ1-1

CDR3: CSAGNRGFGNEQFF
DNA: TGCAGTGCTGGGAACAGGGGATTTGGGAATGAGCAGTTCTTC
size: many
V: TRBV20-1
D: TRBD1
J: TRBJ2-1

CDR3: CASSLAGQRRASYEQYF
DNA: TGTGCCAGCAGCTTAGCCGGCCAGCGCAGGGCCTCCTACGAGCAGTACTTC
size: many
V: TRBV7-9
D: NA
J: TRBJ2-7

CDR3: CSVETDYGYTF
DNA: TGCAGCGTTGAAACAGACTATGGCTACACCTTC
size: NA
V: TRBV29-1
D: NA
J: TRBJ1-2

CDR3: CSASAQGPKNIQYF
DNA: TGCAGTGCTTCCGCGCAGGGACCCAAAAACATTCAGTACTTC
size: NA
V: TRBV20-1
D: NA
J: TRBJ2-4

CDR3: CASSPGRQSTDTQYF
DNA: TGTGCCAGCAGCCCGGGACGCCAATCGACAGATACGCAGTATTTT
size: many
V: TRBV3-1
D: NA
J: TRBJ2-3

CDR3: CASSWTGPDSPLHF
DNA: TGCGCCAGCAGCTGGACAGGGCCTGATTCACCCCTCCACTTT
size: NA
V: TRBV5-1
D: TRBD1
J: TRBJ1-6

CDR3: CASSLSRLDTQYF
DNA: TGTGCCAGCAGCTTGAGCCGTCTTGATACGCAGTATTTT
size: many
V: TRBV7-8
D: NA
J: TRBJ2-3

CDR3: CASSYSGGQGTHQPQHF
DNA: TGTGCCAGCAGTTACTCGGGAGGACAGGGAACTCATCAGCCCCAGCATTTT
size: NA
V: TRBV6-2/TRBV6-3
D: TRBD1
J: TRBJ1-5

CDR3: CASSLSKGLAEYEQYF
DNA: TGTGCCAGCAGCTTAAGCAAGGGACTAGCGGAATACGAGCAGTACTTC
size: many
V: TRBV7-2
D: TRBD2
J: TRBJ2-7

CDR3: CASSSTSGGYEQFF
DNA: TGTGCCAGCAGTTCAACTAGCGGGGGATATGAGCAGTTCTTC
size: many
V: TRBV12-3/TRBV12-4
D: TRBD2
J: TRBJ2-1

CDR3: CASSLNSAPNYGYTF
DNA: TGTGCCAGCAGTTTGAACTCGGCTCCTAACTATGGCTACACCTTC
size: many
V: TRBV28
D: NA
J: TRBJ1-2

CDR3: CSGTRGGETQYF
DNA: TGCAGCGGTACAAGGGGTGGAGAGACCCAGTACTTC
size: few
V: TRBV29-1
D: NA
J: TRBJ2-5

CDR3: CASRRTDTNTGELFF
DNA: TGTGCCAGCAGAAGGACGGATACGAACACCGGGGAGCTGTTTTTT
size: NA
V: TRBV2
D: NA
J: TRBJ2-2

CDR3: CASRQGSGANVVTF
DNA: TGTGCCAGCAGACAGGGTTCCGGGGCCAACGTCGTGACTTTC
size: NA
V: TRBV2
D: NA
J: TRBJ2-6

CDR3: CAAAPGQGAANTGELFF
DNA: TGTGCCGCCGCTCCGGGACAGGGGGCCGCGAACACCGGGGAGCTGTTTTTT
size: many
V: TRBV10-3
D: TRBD1
J: TRBJ2-2

CDR3: CASRRTSGGNEQFF
DNA: TGTGCCAGCAGACGGACTAGCGGGGGCAATGAGCAGTTCTTC
size: many
V: TRBV6-2/TRBV6-3
D: TRBD2
J: TRBJ2-1

CDR3: CASIPGAGNEQFF
DNA: TGTGCCAGCATCCCGGGGGCGGGCAATGAGCAGTTCTTC
size: many
V: TRBV7-6
D: NA
J: TRBJ2-1

CDR3: CASSSTYGQQYF
DNA: TGTGCCAGCAGCTCGACGTACGGACAACAGTACTTC
size: many
V: TRBV7-2
D: NA
J: TRBJ2-7

CDR3: CSAAGHYSNQPQHF
DNA: TGCAGTGCCGCCGGACACTATAGCAATCAGCCCCAGCATTTT
size: NA
V: TRBV20-1
D: NA
J: TRBJ1-5

CDR3: CASSLDAGGPGEQFF
DNA: TGTGCCAGCAGCTTGGATGCGGGGGGGCCTGGTGAGCAGTTCTTC
size: many
V: TRBV7-2
D: TRBD2
J: TRBJ2-1

CDR3: CSVTTPSTADGYTF
DNA: TGCAGCGTCACCACACCCTCAACGGCTGATGGCTACACCTTC
size: NA
V: TRBV29-1
D: NA
J: TRBJ1-2

CDR3: CASSSSRGNLRALYGYTF
DNA: TGTGCCAGCAGTTCTTCTAGGGGGAACCTGAGGGCTCTATATGGCTACACCTTC
size: NA
V: TRBV28
D: NA
J: TRBJ1-2

CDR3: CSVEDLSVYNEQFF
DNA: TGCAGCGTTGAAGATCTATCAGTTTACAATGAGCAGTTCTTC
size: NA
V: TRBV29-1
D: NA
J: TRBJ2-1

CDR3: CASSQEGTSNYGYTF
DNA: TGTGCCAGCAGCCAAGAGGGGACGTCGAACTATGGCTACACCTTC
size: many
V: TRBV4-2
D: NA
J: TRBJ1-2

CDR3: CASSLVEETQYF
DNA: TGTGCCAGCAGCTTGGTGGAAGAGACCCAGTACTTC
size: NA
V: TRBV5-4
D: NA
J: TRBJ2-5

CDR3: CAGGDGRGRTEAFF
DNA: TGTGCCGGGGGAGACGGCAGGGGGCGGACTGAAGCTTTCTTT
size: few
V: TRBV2
D: TRBD1
J: TRBJ1-1

CDR3: CASSSSAAQETQYF
DNA: TGTGCCAGCAGTTCTAGCGCTGCCCAAGAGACCCAGTACTTC
size: many
V: TRBV28
D: NA
J: TRBJ2-5